This T cell receptor (beta chain) is drawn from a study of blood T cell repertoires in COVID-19. J gave up 6 bases and V 1 base, and 7 bases lay outside the gene matches. CDR1 and CDR2 from the germline V gene are SGHNT and YENEEA. The CDR3 spans 15 residues. Using immunoSEQ multiplex PCR, the repertoire was profiled, and TCRdb retains in-frame clones only, with some absent. Counted here are 300,000 or so clones, just over 85% occurring once; the ten biggest clones make up 4% to 5.5%. The sequenced sample was PBMCs or T cells enriched from blood (not recorded which). The clonotype was recovered from a middle-aged woman with acute COVID-19. This chain connects TRBV11-3 to TRBJ2-7; TRBD2 matches 9 bases. The CDR3 spells CASSLGGTSISEQYF. The CDR3 DNA follows: TGTGCCAGCAGCTTAGGTGGGACTAGCATCTCCGAGCAGTACTTC.